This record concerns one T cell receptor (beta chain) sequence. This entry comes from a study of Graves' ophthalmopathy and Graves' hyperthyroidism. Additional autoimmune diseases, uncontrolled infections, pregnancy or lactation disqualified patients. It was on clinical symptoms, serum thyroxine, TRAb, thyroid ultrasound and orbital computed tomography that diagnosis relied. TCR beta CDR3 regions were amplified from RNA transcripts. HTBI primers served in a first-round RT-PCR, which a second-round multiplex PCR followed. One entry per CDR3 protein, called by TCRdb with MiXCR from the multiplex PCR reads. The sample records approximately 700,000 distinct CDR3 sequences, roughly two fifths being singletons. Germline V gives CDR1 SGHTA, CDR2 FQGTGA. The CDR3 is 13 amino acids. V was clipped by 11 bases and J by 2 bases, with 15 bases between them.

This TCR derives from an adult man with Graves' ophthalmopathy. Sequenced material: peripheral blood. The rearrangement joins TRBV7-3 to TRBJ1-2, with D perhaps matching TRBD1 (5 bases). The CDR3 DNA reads TGTGCCCGGGAGGCTCCAGGGAACTATGGCTACACCTTC. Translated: CAREAPGNYGYTF.